This T cell receptor beta chain was observed in a study of blood T cell repertoires in COVID-19. For the study at large: T cells, B-cell-depleted T cells, or PBMCs provided the cDNA or gDNA that served as material.

The sample holds one count of this clone. Data came from immunoSEQ multiplex PCR; TCRdb stores just in-frame clones and leaves some out. The top ten hold approximately 2.2% of the sample, which has about 280,000 clones, around 85% seen once. Losses at the gene ends were 2 bases for V and 7 bases for J; bases not matched to a gene: 6. Germline V lookup: CDR1 SGHRS, CDR2 YFSETQ. CDR3 size: 15 residues. This receptor was identified in a woman aged 25 to 39 who had recovered from COVID-19. The chain joins TRBV5-1 to TRBJ1-6, with 7 bases lining up with TRBD1. Sequencing used peripheral blood. DNA for the CDR3: TGCGCCAGCAGCTTTGGGGACAGCACAAATTCACCCCTCCACTTT. This encodes CASSFGDSTNSPLHF.